The 12 T cell receptor beta chains in this list originate from one sample, sequenced in a study of CD8 T cells in Susac syndrome. After extraction with the RNeasy kit, 0.5 to 1 ug of the RNA was reverse transcribed using random hexamers. TCRdb processed the immunoSEQ multiplex PCR reads anew with MiXCR; each CDR3 protein has one entry. The sample records roughly 200,000 distinct CDR3 sequences, approximately 93% being singletons. The sample was CD4+ T cells from PBMCs. The receptors were sampled from a human donor in good health.

The chain joins TRBV4-1 to TRBJ1-6; tentatively, D is TRBD1 (6 bases). The CDR3 loop spans 16 amino acids. In germline, CDR1 is MGHRA, CDR2 YSYEKL. Trimming took off 2 bases at V and 0 bases at J, with 8 bases between the two ends. CDR3 sequence reads: CASSQQGSSYNSPLHF. The CDR3 DNA reads TGCGCCAGCAGCCAACAGGGGAGCTCCTATAATTCACCCCTCCACTTT.

The chain links TRBV7-6 to TRBJ2-2; D call uncertain. Per the germline V gene, CDR1 is SGHVS and CDR2 is FNYEAQ. V was cut by 6 bases and J by 4 bases, with 12 bases left in between. The CDR3 has 14 amino acids. The CDR3 nucleotides are TGTGCCAGCAGTCTTCGCCCGGGCACCGGGGAGCTGTTTTTT. Protein product: CASSLRPGTGELFF.

This clonotype was detected a few times. The V call is TRBV20-1, the J call TRBJ2-5, with a weak D call TRBD2 (6 bases). Germline-derived CDR1 and CDR2 are DFQATT and SNEGSKA (reference sequence). The CDR3 has 17 residues. Between the trimmed V and J ends, which lost 1 base and 0 bases, there was a span of 18 bases. The CDR3 sequence: CSARAGLASLYQETQYF. In DNA, the CDR3 is TGCAGTGCTAGAGCCGGGCTAGCGTCTTTGTACCAAGAGACCCAGTACTTC.

J is TRBJ1-5 and V is TRBV29-1; a possible D gene is TRBD1 (6 bases). This CDR3 is built from 12 residues. Deletions cut 4 bases from V and 4 bases from J, with 8 bases between. Germline V gene sequence: CDR1 SQVTM, CDR2 ANQGSEA. As DNA, the CDR3 is TGCAGCGTTGCGGGGGCGAATCAGCCCCAGCATTTT. Its translation is CSVAGANQPQHF.

CDR3 DNA: TGTGCCAGCAGTCCGCTTGCAGGGAGCACAGATACGCAGTATTTT. Translated, it gives CASSPLAGSTDTQYF. The chain uses TRBV12-3 or TRBV12-4 and TRBJ2-3, with TRBD1 as a possible D gene (5 bases). V lost 5 bases and J 0 bases, leaving 12 bases between the germline ends. The CDR3 has 15 amino acids.

The V and J genes are TRBV20-1 and TRBJ2-7, with 8 bases aligning to TRBD1. The CDR3 is 13 amino acids. Germline CDR1 DFQATT, CDR2 SNEGSKA (reference sequence). Trimming at V came to 5 bases and at J to 6 bases, leaving 9 bases not matched to a gene. The CDR3 loop reads CSASPAGTGEQYV. In DNA form, the CDR3 reads TGCAGTGCTTCTCCAGCCGGGACAGGCGAGCAGTACGTC.

The genes are TRBV20-1 and TRBJ1-1, with no clear D. The V and J ends lost 4 bases and 2 bases respectively, with 8 bases between them. Germline V gene data show CDR1 as DFQATT and CDR2 as SNEGSKA (reference sequence). The CDR3 sequence is 12 residues long. This chain's CDR3 is CSAMRVNTEAFF. The DNA of the CDR3 is TGCAGTGCTATGCGGGTTAACACTGAAGCTTTCTTT.

A single count supports this clonotype. The rearrangement joins TRBV29-1 to TRBJ1-1; TRBD1 aligns across 7 bases. Germline V gene data show CDR1 as SQVTM and CDR2 as ANQGSEA. CDR3 size: 13 residues. V shed 6 bases, J shed 6 bases, and the junction held 10 bases outside the gene matches. The CDR3 DNA follows: TGCAGCGTCGAGGGCCAGGGGGTCGCTGAAGCTTTCTTT. Amino acid sequence: CSVEGQGVAEAFF. The variable domain in full, completed from reference TRBV29-1 and TRBJ1-1, reads SAVISQKPSRDICQRGTSLTIQCQVDSQVTMMFWYRQQPGQSLTLIATANQGSEATYESGFVIDKFPISRPNLTFSTLTVSNMSPEDSSIYLCSVEGQGVAEAFFGQGTRLTVV.

The chain recombines TRBV20-1 with TRBJ1-1; 8 nucleotides agree with TRBD1. V was pared by 7 bases and J by 1 base, with 5 bases of the junction left unmatched. The CDR3 is 13 residues long. Germline V gives CDR1 DFQATT, CDR2 SNEGSKA (reference sequence). The CDR3 bases are TGCAGTGTTCAGGGGGCTTGGAACACTGAAGCTTTCTTT. Translating it yields CSVQGAWNTEAFF.

V is TRBV6-5 and J is TRBJ1-1; D possibly corresponds to TRBD1 (5 bases). With 11 bases removed from V and 4 bases from J, the gap between germline ends came to 17 bases. This CDR3 spans 13 amino acids. In germline, CDR1 is MNHEY, CDR2 SVGAGI. The CDR3 DNA reads TGTGCCTCTCGGAGGGACGTCGGCACTGAAGCTTTCTTT. Protein: CASRRDVGTEAFF.

V and J are TRBV7-2 and TRBJ2-1; unclear D gene. Germline-derived CDR1 and CDR2 are SGHTA and FQGNSA. The V end was cut by 6 bases, the J end by 4 bases, with 10 bases between. This CDR3 region has 13 residues. CDR3 protein: CASSTEIYNEQFF. The CDR3 coding sequence is TGTGCCAGCAGTACAGAAATATACAATGAGCAGTTCTTC. Combining the CDR3 with reference TRBV7-2 and TRBJ2-1 gives the whole variable domain GAGVSQSPSNKVTEKGKDVELRCDPISGHTALYWYRQSLGQGLEFLIYFQGNSAPDKSGLPSDRFSAERTGGSVSTLTIQRTQQEDSAVYLCASSTEIYNEQFFGPGTRLTVL.

This clonotype was found once. The chain has TRBV7-8 and TRBJ2-2; 12 bases are a match to TRBD1. Germline CDR1 SGHVS, CDR2 FQNEAQ. V lost 0 bases to trimming and J lost 7 bases; unmatched junction nucleotides: 9. The CDR3 contains 18 residues. The CDR3, as DNA: TGTGCCAGCAGCTTAGCCGGGACAGGGGGCGTTAATGGCGGGGAGCTGTTTTTT. This gives the protein CASSLAGTGGVNGGELFF.